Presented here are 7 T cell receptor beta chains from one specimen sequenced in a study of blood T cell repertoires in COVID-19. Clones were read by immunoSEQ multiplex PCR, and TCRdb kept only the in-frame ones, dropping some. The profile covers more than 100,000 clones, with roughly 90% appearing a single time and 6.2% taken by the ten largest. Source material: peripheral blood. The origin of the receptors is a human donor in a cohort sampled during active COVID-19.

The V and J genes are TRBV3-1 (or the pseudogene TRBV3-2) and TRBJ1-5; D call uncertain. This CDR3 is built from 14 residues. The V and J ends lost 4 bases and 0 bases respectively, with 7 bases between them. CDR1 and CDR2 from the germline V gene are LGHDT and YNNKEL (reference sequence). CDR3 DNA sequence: TGTGCCAGCAGCCCCGGAGGTAGCAATCAGCCCCAGCATTTT. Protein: CASSPGGSNQPQHF.

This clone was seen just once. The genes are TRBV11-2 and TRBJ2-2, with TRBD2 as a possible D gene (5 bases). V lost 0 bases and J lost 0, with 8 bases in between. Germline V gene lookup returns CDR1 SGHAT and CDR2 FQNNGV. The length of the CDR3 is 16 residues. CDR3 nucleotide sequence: TGTGCCAGCAGCTTAGATCTCGGGGCGAACACCGGGGAGCTGTTTTTT. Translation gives CASSLDLGANTGELFF.

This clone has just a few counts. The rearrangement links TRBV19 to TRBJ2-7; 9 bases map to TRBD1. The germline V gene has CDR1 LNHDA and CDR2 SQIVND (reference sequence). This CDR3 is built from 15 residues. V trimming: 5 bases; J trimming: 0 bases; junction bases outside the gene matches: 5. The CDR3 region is CASSLEGQGSYEQYF. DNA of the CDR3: TGTGCCAGTAGTCTTGAGGGACAGGGCTCCTACGAGCAGTACTTC.

CDR3 loop: CASRDPYRDRGDNQYF. The CDR3 DNA sequence: TGTGCCAGTAGGGATCCCTACCGGGACAGGGGGGACAATCAGTACTTC. The rearrangement links TRBV19 to TRBJ2-4, with TRBD1 identical over 11 bases. V was clipped by 6 bases and J by 12 bases; unmatched bases: 16. The CDR3 totals 16 residues. Germline loops: CDR1 LNHDA, CDR2 SQIVND (reference sequence).

CDR3 sequence: CASRPGTGYGYTF. CDR3 in DNA: TGTGCCAGCAGGCCCGGGACAGGGTATGGCTACACCTTC. The chain has TRBV5-6 and TRBJ1-2, with 9 bases aligning to TRBD1. CDR3 size: 13 residues. With 5 bases clipped from V and 5 bases from J, the junction kept 4 bases outside the gene matches. Germline lookup yields CDR1 SGHDT and CDR2 YYEEEE.

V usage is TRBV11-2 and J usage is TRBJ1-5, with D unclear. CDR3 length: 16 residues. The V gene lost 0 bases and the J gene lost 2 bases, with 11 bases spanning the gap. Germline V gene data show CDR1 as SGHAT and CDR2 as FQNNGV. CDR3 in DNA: TGTGCCAGCAGCTTAGAGGCAGGTCTGGGCAATCAGCCCCAGCATTTT. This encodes CASSLEAGLGNQPQHF.

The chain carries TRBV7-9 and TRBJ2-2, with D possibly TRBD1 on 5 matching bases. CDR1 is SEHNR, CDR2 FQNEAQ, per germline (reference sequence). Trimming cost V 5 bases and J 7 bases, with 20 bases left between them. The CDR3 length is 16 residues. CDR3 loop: CASSPQQAGSIGELFF. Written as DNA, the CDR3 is TGTGCCAGCAGCCCCCAGCAGGCAGGGTCGATCGGGGAGCTGTTTTTT.